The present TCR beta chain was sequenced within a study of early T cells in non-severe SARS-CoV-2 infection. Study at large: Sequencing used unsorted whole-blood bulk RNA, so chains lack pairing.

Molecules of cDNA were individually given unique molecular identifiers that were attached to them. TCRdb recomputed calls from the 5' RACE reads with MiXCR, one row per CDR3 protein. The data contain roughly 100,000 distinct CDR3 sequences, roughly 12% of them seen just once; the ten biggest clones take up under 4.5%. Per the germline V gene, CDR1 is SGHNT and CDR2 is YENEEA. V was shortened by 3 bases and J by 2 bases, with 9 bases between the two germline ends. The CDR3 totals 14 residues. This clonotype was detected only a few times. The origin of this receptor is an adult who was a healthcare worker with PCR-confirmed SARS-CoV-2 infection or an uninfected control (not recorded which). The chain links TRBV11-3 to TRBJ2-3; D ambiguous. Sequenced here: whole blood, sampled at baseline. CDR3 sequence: CASSFGGPTDTQYF. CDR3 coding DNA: TGTGCCAGCAGCTTTGGCGGTCCCACAGATACGCAGTATTTT.